The 9 T cell receptor beta chains below come from one sample, sequenced in a study of response to subunit inactivated influenza vaccine. One entry per CDR3 protein, called by TCRdb with MiXCR from the RT-PCR reads. In the table there are approximately 570,000 distinct CDR3 sequences, approximately 7.7% of which are singletons. The starting material was PBMCs from blood, obtained roughly 24 months after vaccination. These receptors all stem from a man in his fifties or sixties who received an inactivated influenza vaccine.

This clonotype was detected only a few times. J is TRBJ2-5 and V is TRBV12-3 or TRBV12-4; 9 bases are a match to TRBD1. This CDR3 has 14 amino acids. V dropped 1 base and J dropped 5; count of bases not matched to a gene: 2. The CDR3 loop reads CASSLGTGVETQYF. The CDR3 nucleotides read TGTGCCAGCAGTTTAGGGACAGGGGTTGAGACCCAGTACTTC.

This clonotype was counted only a few times. The chain has TRBV15 and TRBJ2-1, with a tentative D call TRBD2 (5 bases). This CDR3 contains 18 residues. Germline-derived CDR1 and CDR2 are LNHNV and YYDKDF (reference sequence). Trimming removed 0 bases at V and 7 bases at J, with 22 bases between. CDR3 loop: CATSRDPFAASMKNEQFF. In DNA, the CDR3 is TGTGCCACCAGCAGAGACCCCTTCGCGGCTAGCATGAAGAATGAGCAGTTCTTC. The full variable domain, completed using reference TRBV15 and TRBJ2-1, is DAMVIQNPRYQVTQFGKPVTLSCSQTLNHNVMYWYQQKSSQAPKLLFHYYDKDFNNEADTPDNFQSRRPNTSFCFLDIRSPGLGDTAMYLCATSRDPFAASMKNEQFFGPGTRLTVL.

This clonotype came up a few times. This chain joins TRBV7-2 and TRBJ2-1, with D possibly being TRBD1 (6 bases). This CDR3 contains 13 residues. Germline V gene lookup returns CDR1 SGHTA and CDR2 FQGNSA. The V end lost 5 bases, the J end lost 6 bases, and 11 bases lay between the germline ends. The CDR3 loop reads CASSPGQANEQFF. DNA for the CDR3: TGTGCCAGCAGCCCGGGACAAGCCAATGAGCAGTTCTTC.

In its sample, this clonotype was seen a few times. The rearrangement uses TRBV2 and TRBJ2-5; either TRBD1 or TRBD2 may supply D (7 bases each). CDR1 is SNHLY and CDR2 is FYNNEI in the germline V gene. This CDR3 contains 15 residues. V lost 6 bases and J 3 bases, leaving 17 bases between the germline ends. CDR3 protein: CASSEPGGREETQYF. CDR3 DNA: TGTGCCAGCAGCGAACCAGGGGGGAGGGAAGAGACCCAGTACTTC.

This clonotype has a count of ten or more. The chain uses TRBV10-3 and TRBJ2-7; 10 positions agree with TRBD1. This CDR3 spans 17 amino acids. From germline, CDR1 is ENHRY and CDR2 SYGVKD. V shed 1 base and J 7 bases; nucleotides not matched to a gene: 13. In DNA form, the CDR3 reads TGTGCCATCAGTGAGTGGGGGGGGACAGGGGCCTTTGGGGAGCAGTACTTC. It translates to CAISEWGGTGAFGEQYF.

This clonotype was recorded many times. The rearrangement links TRBV3-1 to TRBJ1-5; 8 bases fit TRBD1. The germline gives CDR1 LGHDT, CDR2 YNNKEL (reference sequence). V lost 1 base to trimming and J lost 7 bases; unmatched junction nucleotides: 12. The CDR3 has 17 residues. For the CDR3, the DNA is TGTGCCAGCAGCCAAGCGGGCTTGCAGGGACAGGACCAGCCCCAGCATTTT. It encodes CASSQAGLQGQDQPQHF.

This clonotype was detected many times. DNA for the CDR3: TGTGCCAGTAGTATCACGGCGAAGGGCGCCTACAATGAGCAGTTCTTC. Translation gives CASSITAKGAYNEQFF. V is TRBV19 and J is TRBJ2-1; no firm D call. V lost 3 bases to trimming and J lost 2 bases, with 14 bases between them. This CDR3 has 16 amino acids. Germline-derived CDR1 and CDR2 are LNHDA and SQIVND (reference sequence).

The V and J genes are TRBV28 and TRBJ2-5; D might be TRBD2 (6 bases). The CDR3 is made up of 11 amino acids. Trimming took 11 bases from V and 2 from J, leaving 9 bases between them. Germline values: CDR1 MDHEN, CDR2 SYDVKM. The CDR3 sequence: CAGGKQETQYF. CDR3 coding DNA: TGTGCCGGAGGGAAACAAGAGACCCAGTACTTC. The whole variable domain, filled in from reference TRBV28 and TRBJ2-5, reads DVKVTQSSRYLVKRTGEKVFLECVQDMDHENMFWYRQDPGLGLRLIYFSYDVKMKEKGDIPEGYSVSREKKERFSLILESASTNQTSMYLCAGGKQETQYFGPGTRLLVL.

This clonotype was found a few times. This chain connects TRBV9 to TRBJ2-3, with TRBD2 matching over 9 bases. After removal of 3 bases from V and 1 base from J, the junction contained 6 bases not matched to a gene. The CDR3 has 16 amino acids. Germline V gene sequence: CDR1 SGDLS, CDR2 YYNGEE. CDR3: CASSALAGGGTDTQYF. CDR3 coding DNA: TGTGCCAGCAGCGCCCTGGCGGGAGGGGGCACAGATACGCAGTATTTT.